These 8 T cell receptor beta chains were sequenced from one sample in a study of blood T cell repertoires in COVID-19. Method: immunoSEQ multiplex PCR; TCRdb's copy keeps in-frame clones and lacks some. The table has about 230,000 clones, roughly 84% seen once. The specimen sequenced was peripheral blood. All receptors derive from a man aged 35-49 years with acute or convalescent COVID-19.

This clone showed up just once. This chain joins TRBV11-3 and TRBJ2-5; 7 nucleotides match TRBD1. The length of the CDR3 is 14 residues. Trimming cost V 0 bases and J 13 bases; bases outside gene matches: 11. Germline-derived CDR1 and CDR2 are SGHNT and YENEEA. The chain's CDR3 is CASSLDSPNRGLYF. The CDR3 nucleotides are TGTGCCAGCAGCTTAGATTCCCCCAACAGGGGTTTGTACTTC.

CDR3 residues: CASSGWQGETQYF. CDR3 bases: TGTGCCAGCAGTGGATGGCAGGGTGAGACCCAGTACTTC. The V and J genes are TRBV2 and TRBJ2-5; the D gene is possibly TRBD1 (5 bases). The V end lost 4 bases, the J end lost 5 bases, and 11 bases lay between the germline ends. The CDR3 is 13 amino acids. CDR1 SNHLY and CDR2 FYNNEI come from the germline V gene. Using reference TRBV2 and TRBJ2-5 for the parts outside the CDR3, the full variable domain is EPEVTQTPSHQVTQMGQEVILRCVPISNHLYFYWYRQILGQKVEFLVSFYNNEISEKSEIFDDQFSVERPDGSNFTLKIRSTKLEDSAMYFCASSGWQGETQYFGPGTRLLVL.

With regard to this clone: The junction and the germline gene differ at one end; a read error may be behind it. V is TRBV7-7 and J is TRBJ2-5; D is undetermined. CDR3 length equals 13 residues. The germline V gene has CDR1 SSHAT and CDR2 FNYEAQ (reference sequence). The CDR3 DNA reads TGTGCTAGCAGCTTAGATGAGTTCGAGACCCAGTACTTC. Its translation is CASSLDEFETQYF.

The chain is built from TRBV3-1 (or the pseudogene TRBV3-2) and TRBJ1-2, with TRBD1 matching over 7 bases. This CDR3 comprises 15 residues. The V gene's germline CDR1 is LGHDT and CDR2 YNNKEL (reference sequence). J gave up 2 bases and V 1 base, and 4 bases lay outside the gene matches. The CDR3 DNA reads TGTGCCAGCAGCCAAGCCGCGACAGGGAACTATGGCTACACCTTC. Translated, it gives CASSQAATGNYGYTF.

This sequence joins TRBV14 and TRBJ1-3; no firm D call. The CDR3 runs 15 residues. V was clipped by 4 bases and J by 0 bases, with 10 bases between them. Germline V gene lookup returns CDR1 SGHDN and CDR2 FVKESK. Written as DNA, the CDR3 is TGTGCCAGCAGCCCCAAACAGTTCTCTGGAAACACCATATATTTT. Translation: CASSPKQFSGNTIYF.

The CDR3 DNA is TGTGCCAGCAGTGACCCCGACAGGGCAGGGAAGTACTTC. It is translated as CASSDPDRAGKYF. The chain uses TRBV6-2 or TRBV6-3 and TRBJ2-7; 7 positions agree with TRBD1. CDR1 MNHEY and CDR2 SVGEGT come from the germline V gene. The CDR3 sequence is 13 residues long. J lost 11 bases, V lost 5 bases, and 12 bases had no gene match.

The gene calls are TRBV5-1 and TRBJ2-7; 7 positions match TRBD1. The CDR3 is made up of 14 amino acids. Losses at the gene ends were 4 bases for V and 5 bases for J; bases not matched to a gene: 9. Germline values: CDR1 SGHRS, CDR2 YFSETQ. CDR3 nucleotides: TGCGCCAGCAGCATTGAGACAGGGTTGGACGAGCAGTACTTC. It specifies CASSIETGLDEQYF.

V gene TRBV30 combines with J gene TRBJ1-5; no firm D call. V was clipped by 1 base and J by 2 bases, with 6 bases between them. This CDR3 region has 13 residues. CDR1 and CDR2 from the germline V gene are GTSNPN and SVGIG (reference sequence). CDR3 amino acids: CAWSEQGNQPQHF. DNA for the CDR3: TGTGCCTGGAGTGAGCAGGGCAATCAGCCCCAGCATTTT.